One sample yielded the 19 T cell receptor beta chains listed below, sequenced in a study of T cell changes during pregnancy in multiple sclerosis. Libraries were prepared by immunoSEQ multiplex PCR; TCRdb keeps only in-frame clonotypes and omits some of them. The sample has 130,000 or so clones, 96% seen once. The material sequenced was peripheral blood, taken after pregnancy. Source of these receptors: a female donor with multiple sclerosis, enrolled in a pregnancy study.

The chain has TRBV5-6 and TRBJ2-3; possibly TRBD2 for D (6 bases). Trimming left V 0 bases short and J 5 bases short, with 10 bases between. This CDR3 is built from 14 residues. In germline, CDR1 is SGHDT, CDR2 YYEEEE. In nucleotides, the CDR3 is TGTGCCAGCAGCTTGGGGGGGGTCGGAGATACGCAGTATTTT. Its protein product is CASSLGGVGDTQYF. Full variable domain (missing parts from reference TRBV5-6 and TRBJ2-3): DAGVTQSPTHLIKTRGQQVTLRCSPKSGHDTVSWYQQALGQGPQFIFQYYEEEERQRGNFPDRFSGHQFPNYSSELNVNALLLGDSALYLCASSLGGVGDTQYFGPGTRLTVL.

The J gene is TRBJ2-3, the V gene TRBV28; D unclear. CDR3 length: 14 residues. The germline V gene has CDR1 MDHEN and CDR2 SYDVKM. V lost 3 bases, J lost 0 bases, and 7 bases lay in between. This CDR3 is CASSFPVSTDTQYF. DNA of the CDR3: TGTGCCAGCAGTTTTCCAGTTAGCACAGATACGCAGTATTTT.

The chain is built from TRBV9 and TRBJ1-4; tentative D call: TRBD1 (6 bases). The germline V gene encodes CDR1 SGDLS and CDR2 YYNGEE. This CDR3 has 15 amino acids. Trimming took 4 bases from V and 8 from J, leaving 18 bases between them. The CDR3 bases are TGTGCCAGCAGCCCGGCGGGGGGCTTGGGGGAAAAACTGTTTTTT. The encoded protein is CASSPAGGLGEKLFF.

The chain recombines TRBV5-1 with TRBJ1-2, with no clear D. Trimming left V 2 bases short and J 1 base short, with 12 bases between. This CDR3 spans 15 amino acids. Germline V gives CDR1 SGHRS, CDR2 YFSETQ. For the CDR3, the DNA is TGCGCCAGCAGCTTACGAGGCTCCCTTAACTATGGCTACACCTTC. Its translation is CASSLRGSLNYGYTF.

The chain carries TRBV7-9 and TRBJ1-5, with 10 positions matching TRBD1. Germline assignment: CDR1 SEHNR and CDR2 FQNEAQ (reference sequence). The V segment lost 6 bases and the J segment 6 bases; nucleotides outside the gene matches: 11. There are 16 residues in the CDR3. CDR3 DNA: TGTGCCAGCAGTCAATCGACAGGGGGCTATAGTCAGCCCCAGCATTTT. Protein product: CASSQSTGGYSQPQHF.

The chain links TRBV30 to TRBJ2-3; TRBD2 matches 12 bases. This CDR3 has 16 amino acids. The germline CDR1 and CDR2 sequences are GTSNPN and SVGIG (reference sequence). After removal of 1 base from V and 5 bases from J, the junction contained 7 bases not matched to a gene. The CDR3 region is CAWSGGLAGPRDTQYF. CDR3 DNA: TGTGCCTGGAGTGGAGGACTAGCGGGACCAAGAGATACGCAGTATTTT.

The genes are TRBV28 and TRBJ2-7; D is undetermined. Between the trimmed V and J ends, which lost 3 bases and 3 bases, there was a span of 9 bases. The CDR3 has 13 amino acids. Germline V CDR1 and CDR2: MDHEN, SYDVKM. CDR3 residues: CASSLGRDYEQYF. The CDR3 DNA follows: TGTGCCAGCAGTTTGGGCAGAGACTACGAGCAGTACTTC.

The rearrangement links TRBV29-1 to TRBJ2-7; 7 bases map to TRBD1. This CDR3 has 12 residues. V gave up 6 bases and J gave up 3 bases; unmatched junction bases: 5. Germline V gene sequence: CDR1 SQVTM, CDR2 ANQGSEA. CDR3 sequence reads: CSVGQYIYEQYF. In DNA form, the CDR3 reads TGCAGCGTGGGACAGTATATCTACGAGCAGTACTTC.

The rearrangement joins TRBV2 to TRBJ2-3, with 10 bases identical to TRBD2. CDR3 length equals 15 residues. CDR1 is SNHLY, CDR2 FYNNEI, per germline. V lost 3 bases, J lost 5 bases, and 5 bases stayed unmatched. The CDR3 region is CASSELAGARDTQYF. The CDR3 DNA is TGTGCCAGCAGTGAGCTAGCGGGAGCAAGAGATACGCAGTATTTT.

V is TRBV7-2 and J is TRBJ2-5; 14 bases fit TRBD2. J was trimmed by 3 bases and V by 4 bases; bases with no gene match: 7. The germline V gene has CDR1 SGHTA and CDR2 FQGNSA. The length of the CDR3 is 17 residues. Written as DNA, the CDR3 is TGTGCCAGCAGCTCACCCTCGGGACTAGCGGGAGAAGAGACCCAGTACTTC. It is translated as CASSSPSGLAGEETQYF.

This chain uses TRBV29-1 with TRBJ2-5; 7 bases agree with TRBD2. Germline CDR1 SQVTM, CDR2 ANQGSEA. V shed 5 bases and J 4 bases; nucleotides not matched to a gene: 4. The CDR3 has 12 residues. The CDR3 loop is CSVSAGLETQYF. In DNA form, the CDR3 reads TGCAGCGTTTCAGCGGGGTTAGAGACCCAGTACTTC.

This sequence joins TRBV19 and TRBJ2-2; D perhaps matches TRBD1 (6 bases). The CDR3 runs 15 residues. Trimming took 7 bases from V and 5 from J, leaving 17 bases between them. CDR1 and CDR2 (germline): LNHDA, SQIVND (reference sequence). This CDR3 is CASIGNRERTGELFF. CDR3 DNA sequence: TGTGCCAGTATTGGGAACAGGGAGAGAACCGGGGAGCTGTTTTTT.

The genes are TRBV25-1 and TRBJ2-1, with 8 bases lining up with TRBD2. The V segment lost 1 base and the J segment 7 bases; nucleotides outside the gene matches: 9. This CDR3 is built from 16 residues. The germline V gene encodes CDR1 MGHDK and CDR2 SYGVNS. DNA for the CDR3: TGTGCCAGCAGTGAATCGCGGGCAGGCGGGGGGAATGAGCAGTTCTTC. It specifies CASSESRAGGGNEQFF.

CDR3 loop: CASTATGRNYGYTF. Here the CDR3 DNA reads TGTGCCAGTACCGCGACAGGGCGTAACTATGGCTACACCTTC. The chain uses TRBV19 and TRBJ1-2; 7 bases map to TRBD1. Germline trimming cut 7 bases from V and 1 base from J; bases unmatched to any gene: 6. The CDR3 length is 14 residues. The germline V gene encodes CDR1 LNHDA and CDR2 SQIVND (reference sequence).

V gene TRBV5-1 combines with J gene TRBJ2-2, with TRBD1 matching 10 bases. The V segment lost 6 bases and the J segment 6 bases; nucleotides outside the gene matches: 2. CDR1 is SGHRS and CDR2 is YFSETQ in the germline V gene. This CDR3 comprises 13 residues. CDR3 nucleotides: TGCGCCAGCACCGGACAGGGGGCCGGGGAGCTGTTTTTT. Amino acids: CASTGQGAGELFF.

This chain links TRBV2 with TRBJ2-2, with 9 bases that match TRBD1. Germline CDR1 SNHLY, CDR2 FYNNEI. V shed 8 bases and J 3 bases; nucleotides not matched to a gene: 4. The CDR3 loop spans 14 amino acids. In DNA, the CDR3 is TGTGCCAGCGGGACAGGGACCCACACCGGGGAGCTGTTTTTT. It is translated as CASGTGTHTGELFF.

The chain joins TRBV5-6 to TRBJ1-3; 10 bases align to TRBD1. V lost 2 bases and J lost 0; bases outside the gene matches: 5. The CDR3 loop spans 17 amino acids. CDR1 is SGHDT, CDR2 YYEEEE, per germline. CDR3 region: CASSFQGQGNSGNTIYF. DNA of the CDR3: TGTGCCAGCAGCTTTCAGGGACAGGGGAACTCTGGAAACACCATATATTTT.

V gene TRBV7-9 combines with J gene TRBJ2-7; possibly TRBD1 for D (6 bases). The germline gives CDR1 SEHNR, CDR2 FQNEAQ (reference sequence). The CDR3 contains 15 residues. Between the trimmed V and J ends, which lost 5 bases and 0 bases, there was a span of 14 bases. CDR3: CASSRRQDPSYEQYF. For the CDR3, the DNA is TGTGCCAGCAGCAGACGACAGGATCCCTCCTACGAGCAGTACTTC.

This clone was observed once. The rearrangement uses TRBV28 and TRBJ2-3; perhaps TRBD2 as D (6 bases). This CDR3 contains 15 residues. V lost 2 bases, J lost 0 bases, and 9 bases lay in between. From germline, CDR1 is MDHEN and CDR2 SYDVKM. The CDR3 DNA reads as TGTGCCAGCAGTTTACTGGGGGGAAGCACAGATACGCAGTATTTT. Amino acid sequence: CASSLLGGSTDTQYF.